This T cell receptor beta chain was retrieved from a study of shared clonotypes between healthy human individuals. CDR1 is SQVTM and CDR2 is ANQGSEA in the germline V gene. V was cut by 7 bases and J by 4 bases, with 6 bases left in between. CDR3 length: 10 amino acids. CD45RO negativity and positive selection for CCR7 defined naive CD8 cells, a population that excluded terminally differentiated effector memory CD45RA+ cells. To note about this clone: Its target is unknown.

Overall study findings and caveats: Relative to memory subsets, naive subsets generally showed larger estimated richness. A limitation of the genetic and exposure-history diversity represented arose from few donors.

TCRdb keeps only in-frame clones here, not all; method: immunoSEQ multiplex PCR. The table lists millions of clones, about 93% of them singletons, with 1.5% to 2% in the top ten. The J gene is TRBJ2-3, the V gene TRBV29-1, with D unresolved. The sequence was obtained from a man aged 18-30 years in good health. Some clones in this sample may be carry-over from other donors' samples. The sequenced sample consisted of naive CD8+ T cells from PBMCs. In DNA form, the CDR3 reads TGCAGCGCCTACTCAGATACGCAGTATTTT. Amino acids: CSAYSDTQYF.